The 26 T cell receptor beta chains given below trace back to one sample, sequenced in a study of T cell repertoires in cytomegalovirus infection. TCRdb redid the calling of the reads with MiXCR, one entry per CDR3 protein. The data hold hundreds of thousands of distinct CDR3 sequences, with 20% to 25% observed a single time. Source material: CD8+ T cells from PBMCs. The receptors originated from a human donor in good health (CMV status not recorded). Some clones in this sample may be carry-over from other donors' samples.

J is TRBJ2-1 and V is TRBV12-3 or TRBV12-4, with D tentatively TRBD2 (5 bases). The CDR3 runs to 16 residues. The germline V and J ends were trimmed by 7 bases and 0 bases, with 16 bases remaining between them. This chain's CDR3 is CASNAEGTFSYNEQFF. In nucleotides, the CDR3 is TGTGCCAGCAACGCAGAGGGTACCTTCTCCTACAATGAGCAGTTCTTC.

This sequence joins TRBV28 and TRBJ2-1; 8 bases line up with TRBD1. CDR1 and CDR2 (germline): MDHEN, SYDVKM. V shed 4 bases, J shed 6 bases, and the junction held 11 bases outside the gene matches. The CDR3 is made up of 16 amino acids. CDR3 sequence (DNA): TGTGCCAGCAGTTATACGCGGTCAGGGGGCCTCAATGAGCAGTTCTTC. Amino acid sequence: CASSYTRSGGLNEQFF. Combining the CDR3 with reference TRBV28 and TRBJ2-1 gives the whole variable domain DVKVTQSSRYLVKRTGEKVFLECVQDMDHENMFWYRQDPGLGLRLIYFSYDVKMKEKGDIPEGYSVSREKKERFSLILESASTNQTSMYLCASSYTRSGGLNEQFFGPGTRLTVL.

This clonotype was counted at least ten times. The rearrangement joins TRBV12-3 or TRBV12-4 to TRBJ1-1; weak D call: TRBD1 (6 bases). The V end was cut by 2 bases, the J end by 1 base, with 8 bases between. The CDR3 totals 14 residues. The CDR3 nucleotides read TGTGCCAGCAGTTTAAACAGGGAGAACACTGAAGCTTTCTTT. This sequence encodes CASSLNRENTEAFF.

Only a few counts were recorded for this clonotype. The rearrangement joins TRBV5-5 to TRBJ1-1, with D maybe TRBD1 (6 bases). The V and J ends lost 3 bases and 6 bases respectively, with 9 bases between them. Looked up from germline, CDR1 is SGHKS and CDR2 is YYEKEE (reference sequence). This CDR3 has 12 residues. CDR3 residues: CASSSTGSEAFF. CDR3 bases: TGTGCCAGCAGCTCAACAGGGTCTGAAGCTTTCTTT.

The V and J genes are TRBV10-3 and TRBJ1-1; the D gene is possibly TRBD1 (5 bases). CDR3 length equals 18 residues. Trimming pared 6 bases from V and 4 bases from J, leaving 27 bases between. CDR1 is ENHRY and CDR2 is SYGVKD in the germline V gene. CDR3 in amino acids: CAISETGQRGSEPTEAFF. Written as DNA, the CDR3 is TGTGCCATCAGCGAGACGGGGCAACGGGGTTCCGAACCCACTGAAGCTTTCTTT.

This clonotype has more than one count but fewer than ten. The chain carries TRBV29-1 and TRBJ2-2; a weak D match, TRBD1 (6 bases). Germline-derived CDR1 and CDR2 are SQVTM and ANQGSEA. V lost 6 bases and J 4 bases, leaving 15 bases between the germline ends. This CDR3 contains 14 residues. CDR3 DNA: TGCAGCGTGGACAGCCCTATGGGCACCGGGGAGCTGTTTTTT. Protein sequence: CSVDSPMGTGELFF.

This clonotype was found many times. Its ends do not fully match the called genes, so a read error is possible. The rearrangement joins TRBV7-8 to TRBJ2-2, with D tentatively TRBD2 (5 bases). The CDR3 is 14 residues long. The germline V gene encodes CDR1 SGHVS and CDR2 FQNEAQ. The CDR3 nucleotides read TGTGCCAGCAGCCCAGCGGTGAACGCCGGGGAGCTGTTTTTT. Translating it yields CASSPAVNAGELFF.

As for this clonotype: This may be a read error: a much more frequent sequence differs by one nucleotide. The genes are TRBV12-5 and TRBJ1-2; 7 bases agree with TRBD1. The V segment lost 2 bases and the J segment 10 bases; nucleotides outside the gene matches: 7. Germline CDR1 reads LGHNT; CDR2 reads FRNRAP. The CDR3 length is 13 residues. Written as DNA, the CDR3 is TGTGCTAGTGGTTTGTACAGGGGTGATGACTACACCTTC. The encoded protein is CASGLYRGDDYTF.

The chain uses TRBV20-1 and TRBJ2-7; D remains ambiguous. This CDR3 comprises 14 residues. V was pared by 0 bases and J by 0 bases, with 9 bases between. From germline, CDR1 is DFQATT and CDR2 SNEGSKA (reference sequence). In nucleotides, the CDR3 is TGCAGTGCTAGAGATCTCCAAAGCTCCTACGAGCAGTACTTC. Translated: CSARDLQSSYEQYF.

There are a few counts of this clonotype. The V gene is TRBV20-1, the J gene TRBJ2-1; TRBD2 agrees at 7 bases. The CDR3 length is 15 residues. CDR1 DFQATT and CDR2 SNEGSKA come from the germline V gene (reference sequence). The ends lost 0 bases at V and 2 bases at J; junction bases unmatched: 4. The CDR3 DNA reads TGCAGTGCTAGAGAACGGACTAGGACCTACAATGAGCAGTTCTTC. It is translated as CSARERTRTYNEQFF.

This clonotype was observed a few times. This chain's CDR3 is CSARVTDRGLYSNQPQHF. The CDR3 region has the DNA TGCAGTGCTAGAGTCACGGACAGGGGGCTATATAGCAATCAGCCCCAGCATTTT. The chain is built from TRBV20-1 and TRBJ1-5; 11 bases are a match to TRBD1. In germline, CDR1 is DFQATT, CDR2 SNEGSKA (reference sequence). The junction had 8 bases not matched to a gene; V was cut back by 1 base and J by 0 bases. The CDR3 spans 18 residues.

This clonotype has ten or more counts. The chain employs TRBV7-9 and TRBJ2-7; D may match TRBD1 or TRBD2 (5 bases each). CDR1 SEHNR and CDR2 FQNEAQ come from the germline V gene (reference sequence). Trimming stripped 5 bases from V and 0 bases from J, with 14 bases between. The CDR3 runs to 15 residues. Here the CDR3 reads CASSPEGRSSYEQYF. In DNA form, the CDR3 reads TGTGCCAGCAGCCCCGAGGGGCGAAGCTCCTACGAGCAGTACTTC. Complete variable domain (other parts from reference TRBV7-9 and TRBJ2-7): DTGVSQNPRHKITKRGQNVTFRCDPISEHNRLYWYRQTLGQGPEFLTYFQNEAQLEKSRLLSDRFSAERPKGSFSTLEIQRTEQGDSAMYLCASSPEGRSSYEQYFGPGTRLTVT.

V and J are TRBV20-1 and TRBJ2-7; possibly TRBD1 for D (5 bases). Germline CDR1 DFQATT, CDR2 SNEGSKA (reference sequence). V was trimmed by 4 bases and J by 4 bases, leaving 20 bases between them. The CDR3 length is 15 residues. The CDR3 spells CSATPKGRFLYEQYF. The DNA for the CDR3 is TGCAGTGCTACGCCGAAGGGGCGGTTCCTATACGAGCAGTACTTC.

The chain has TRBV2 and TRBJ1-5; TRBD1 is a possible D gene (5 bases). Germline V CDR1 and CDR2: SNHLY, FYNNEI. V shed 3 bases and J shed 2 bases, with 11 bases lying between them. The CDR3 covers 15 residues. The CDR3 DNA follows: TGTGCCAGCAGTGACGGGGGTTTCGGCAATCAGCCCCAGCATTTT. Its translation: CASSDGGFGNQPQHF.

The sample holds a few counts of this clonotype. The rearrangement links TRBV6-1 to TRBJ2-2; 8 bases align to TRBD1. CDR3 length: 16 residues. Trimming took 5 bases from V and 2 from J; bases not matched to a gene: 7. Germline V CDR1 and CDR2: MNHNS, SASEGT. In DNA, the CDR3 is TGTGCCAGCAGTTTTACAGGGGGTGTTAACACCGGGGAGCTGTTTTTT. This codes for CASSFTGGVNTGELFF.

Of note for this clonotype: This clone may be a read error of a much larger clone one base away. The chain recombines TRBV7-6 with TRBJ1-1; D is undetermined. The CDR3 is 15 residues long. V was trimmed by 1 base and J by 2 bases, leaving 11 bases between them. From germline, CDR1 is SGHVS and CDR2 FNYEAQ. In DNA, the CDR3 is TGTGCCAGCAGCTTAGGGCAAATGGGAAACACTGAAGCTTTCTTT. Translating gives CASSLGQMGNTEAFF. The full variable domain, completed using reference TRBV7-6 and TRBJ1-1, is GAGVSQSPRYKVTKRGQDVALRCDPISGHVSLYWYRQALGQGPEFLTYFNYEAQQDKSGLPNDRFSAERPEGSISTLTIQRTEQRDSAMYRCASSLGQMGNTEAFFGQGTRLTVV.

The chain is built from TRBV6-6 and TRBJ1-1; no firm D call. Germline-derived CDR1 and CDR2 are MNHNY and SVGAGI (reference sequence). V lost 7 bases and J 4 bases, leaving 10 bases between the germline ends. The CDR3 contains 12 residues. This CDR3 is CASKRTSTEAFF. The CDR3 region has the DNA TGTGCCAGCAAACGGACCTCCACTGAAGCTTTCTTT.

The gene calls are TRBV7-2 and TRBJ2-3; 7 positions match TRBD1. Germline V gene lookup returns CDR1 SGHTA and CDR2 FQGNSA. CDR3 length: 16 amino acids. J gave up 2 bases and V 5 bases, and 10 bases lay outside the gene matches. CDR3 sequence (DNA): TGTGCCAGCAGCAGAACAGGGGTGTTTACCACAGATACGCAGTATTTT. Amino acid sequence: CASSRTGVFTTDTQYF. Complete variable domain (other parts from reference TRBV7-2 and TRBJ2-3): GAGVSQSPSNKVTEKGKDVELRCDPISGHTALYWYRQSLGQGLEFLIYFQGNSAPDKSGLPSDRFSAERTGGSVSTLTIQRTQQEDSAVYLCASSRTGVFTTDTQYFGPGTRLTVL.

This clonotype was observed at least ten times. V is TRBV7-9 and J is TRBJ1-5, with D possibly TRBD1 on 5 matching bases. Germline CDR1 is SEHNR and CDR2 is FQNEAQ (reference sequence). The germline V and J ends were trimmed by 6 bases and 1 base, with 10 bases remaining between them. The CDR3 is 14 residues long. CDR3 nucleotides: TGTGCCAGCAGTTCCCCAGGGAGCAATCAGCCCCAGCATTTT. It yields the protein CASSSPGSNQPQHF.

This clonotype was seen a handful of times. The J gene is TRBJ1-1, the V gene TRBV20-1; weak D call: TRBD1 (6 bases). This CDR3 is built from 14 residues. V was shortened by 0 bases and J by 6 bases, with 14 bases between the two germline ends. Germline CDR1 and CDR2: DFQATT and SNEGSKA (reference sequence). The DNA for the CDR3 is TGCAGTGCTAGAGATATTCCGGCAGGGGCTGAAGCTTTCTTT. It is translated as CSARDIPAGAEAFF.

In its sample, this clonotype was seen a few times. The V and J genes are TRBV7-9 and TRBJ1-4, with 8 bases identical to TRBD1. V was pared by 5 bases and J by 8 bases, with 10 bases of the junction left unmatched. This CDR3 has 15 residues. The germline V gene has CDR1 SEHNR and CDR2 FQNEAQ (reference sequence). The CDR3 spells CASSRADRDGEKLFF. The CDR3 nucleotides are TGTGCCAGCAGCCGGGCGGACAGGGATGGAGAAAAACTGTTTTTT.

The chain has TRBV11-1 and TRBJ2-5; D might be TRBD2 (6 bases). Germline V gene data show CDR1 as SGHAT and CDR2 as FQDESV (reference sequence). The V and J ends lost 6 bases and 3 bases respectively, with 17 bases between them. The CDR3 is made up of 15 amino acids. This chain's CDR3 is CASSSRLAFEETQYF. As DNA, the CDR3 is TGTGCCAGCAGTTCCAGGCTAGCGTTTGAAGAGACCCAGTACTTC.

This clonotype was recorded at least ten times. The CDR3 coding sequence is TGTGCCAGCAGCTTAGGGACAGGAGCCTACGAGCAGTACTTC. This translates into CASSLGTGAYEQYF. The genes are TRBV7-6 and TRBJ2-7; 7 bases agree with TRBD1. J lost 2 bases, V lost 1 base, and 2 bases had no gene match. Germline lookup yields CDR1 SGHVS and CDR2 FNYEAQ. There are 14 residues in the CDR3.

In this sample, this clonotype turned up many times. This chain uses TRBV7-6 with TRBJ2-5; 9 bases fit TRBD2. Germline CDR1 SGHVS, CDR2 FNYEAQ. V was pared by 4 bases and J by 4 bases, with 10 bases of the junction left unmatched. This CDR3 is built from 16 residues. DNA for the CDR3: TGTGCCAGCAGCTACATGCGGGGGGGCCTAGGAGAGACCCAGTACTTC. Translated, it gives CASSYMRGGLGETQYF.

A remark on this clonotype: Just one base apart from a much larger clone, this may be a read error. The CDR3 does not close with the conserved phenylalanine or tryptophan, likely indicating a read error. This chain connects TRBV6-1 to TRBJ2-7; D is unclear. The CDR3 contains 13 residues. CDR1 and CDR2 from the germline V gene are MNHNS and SASEGT. V was trimmed by 2 bases and J by 0 bases, leaving 5 bases between them. The CDR3 here is CASSEWSSYEQYG. In nucleotides, the CDR3 is TGTGCCAGCAGTGAATGGAGCTCCTACGAGCAGTACGGC.

This clonotype was seen at least ten times. V is TRBV7-2 and J is TRBJ1-1; D ambiguous. There are 12 residues in the CDR3. The V end was cut by 3 bases, the J end by 1 base, with 3 bases between. Germline V gives CDR1 SGHTA, CDR2 FQGNSA. CDR3 in amino acids: CASSFTNTEAFF. The CDR3 DNA reads TGTGCCAGCAGCTTTACGAACACTGAAGCTTTCTTT.